Only one count was recorded for the clone carrying this TCR beta chain. What it binds is unknown. Sequencing was performed with immunoSEQ multiplex PCR; in TCRdb, only in-frame clones are kept and a portion is missing. The sample has some 75,000 clones; 82% are singletons. Time point noted: blood 2 weeks post-SBRT. The treatment was: 15 Gy SBRT to primary tumor, nephrectomy 4 weeks later. After SBRT, blood was collected at 2 and 4 weeks, plus baseline. This sample stems from a study of radiation and T cells in renal cell carcinoma. Study summary: Nephrectomy followed 15 Gy stereotactic body radiation by 4 weeks. Study results and caveats: Baseline intratumoral clonotype presence is unknown without pretreatment biopsies. Top tumor clonotypes rose in blood 2 weeks post-radiation, then contracted.

Losses at the gene ends were 5 bases for V and 2 bases for J; bases not matched to a gene: 9. CDR1 and CDR2 from the germline V gene are SGHVS and FQNEAQ. This CDR3 comprises 15 residues. Specimen: blood, collected from a patient whose treatment included radiotherapy and nephrectomy. The receptor was derived from a man aged 60 to 75 with renal cell carcinoma. The chain joins TRBV7-8 to TRBJ2-7; 7 bases agree with TRBD1. CDR3: CASSPRIGQAYEQYF. For the CDR3, the DNA is TGTGCCAGCAGCCCGCGCATTGGACAGGCCTACGAGCAGTACTTC.